This TCR beta chain was sequenced during a study of T cell repertoires in cytomegalovirus infection. In the study overall: A matching HLA type, together with CMV infection, was signaled by public TCR beta signatures. Study observations and caveats: HLA-C-restricted, CMV-specific TCR beta clonotypes were dominant ex vivo. There were carriers of CMV plus the relevant HLA, and cumulative public TCR beta family frequency identified them.

Germline V lookup: CDR1 SEHNR, CDR2 FQNEAQ (reference sequence). Trimming cost V 4 bases and J 4 bases, with 13 bases left between them. This CDR3 comprises 14 residues. This clonotype was recorded a few times. The antigen remains undetermined. MiXCR, run by TCRdb on the reads, gives a single entry per CDR3 protein. The table records hundreds of thousands of distinct CDR3 sequences, about 24% of them present only once. Sequences were obtained from CD8+ T cells from PBMCs. This chain links TRBV7-9 with TRBJ1-1; weak D call: TRBD1 (6 bases). This receptor was identified in a human donor in good health (CMV status not recorded). Some clones in this sample may be carry-over from other donors' samples. The CDR3 is CASSYPGTSTEAFF. The CDR3 DNA is TGTGCCAGCAGCTACCCCGGGACATCCACTGAAGCTTTCTTT.